This TCR beta chain was found in a study of high-grade serous ovarian cancer treatment subgroups. V was trimmed by 3 bases and J by 1 base, leaving 12 bases between them. Per germline, CDR1 SGHAT and CDR2 FQNNGV. The CDR3 loop spans 15 amino acids. The method was immunoSEQ multiplex PCR; TCRdb's version includes in-frame clones alone and lacks a portion of them. The sample records approximately 36,000 clones, 79% being singletons. Tumor tissue was taken before any definitive surgery or chemotherapy was given. The clonotype comes from a human donor with high-grade serous ovarian cancer. The source material was tumor tissue. The V gene is TRBV11-2, the J gene TRBJ1-1, with D maybe TRBD1 (6 bases). The CDR3 here is CASSFAGTPNTEAFF. CDR3 in DNA: TGTGCCAGCAGCTTTGCGGGGACACCGAACACTGAAGCTTTCTTT.